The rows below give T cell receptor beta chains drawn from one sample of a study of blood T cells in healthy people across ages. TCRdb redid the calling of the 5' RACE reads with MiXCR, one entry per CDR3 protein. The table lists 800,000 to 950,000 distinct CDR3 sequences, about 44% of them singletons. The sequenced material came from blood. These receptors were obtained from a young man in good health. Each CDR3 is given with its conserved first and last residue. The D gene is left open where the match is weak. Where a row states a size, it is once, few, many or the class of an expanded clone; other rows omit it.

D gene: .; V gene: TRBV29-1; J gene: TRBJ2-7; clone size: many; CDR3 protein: CSVETGSYEQYF; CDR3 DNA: TGCAGCGTAGAAACCGGGAGCTACGAGCAGTACTTC
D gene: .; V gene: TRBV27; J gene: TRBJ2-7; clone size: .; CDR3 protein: CASSPNRDTTYEQYF; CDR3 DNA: TGTGCCAGCAGCCCGAATAGAGATACGACCTACGAGCAGTACTTC
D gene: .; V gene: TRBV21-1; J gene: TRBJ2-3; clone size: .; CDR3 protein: CASSKDGERLLLTYTDTQYF; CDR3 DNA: TGTGCCAGCAGCAAAGACGGGGAGAGGCTTCTACTAACTTACACAGATACGCAGTATTTT
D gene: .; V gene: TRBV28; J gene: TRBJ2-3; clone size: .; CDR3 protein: CASSFYRDDADTQYF; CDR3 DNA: TGTGCCAGCAGTTTTTACAGGGATGACGCAGATACGCAGTATTTT
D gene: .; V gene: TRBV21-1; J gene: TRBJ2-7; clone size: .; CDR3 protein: CASSKSGTAAYEQYF; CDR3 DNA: TGTGCCAGCAGCAAATCTGGGACAGCCGCCTACGAGCAGTACTTC
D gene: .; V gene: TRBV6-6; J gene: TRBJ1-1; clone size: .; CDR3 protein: CASSRDIHPNTEAFF; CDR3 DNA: TGTGCCAGCAGTCGGGACATACATCCGAACACTGAAGCTTTCTTT
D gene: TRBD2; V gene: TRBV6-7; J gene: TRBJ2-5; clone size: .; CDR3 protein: CASSYPERGNNEQYF; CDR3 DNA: TGTGCCAGCAGTTACCCGGAGCGGGGAAACAATGAGCAGTACTTC
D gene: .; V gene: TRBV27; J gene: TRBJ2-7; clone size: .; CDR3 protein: CASSVAGRGEQYF; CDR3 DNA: TGTGCCAGCAGTGTAGCCGGACGAGGCGAGCAGTACTTC
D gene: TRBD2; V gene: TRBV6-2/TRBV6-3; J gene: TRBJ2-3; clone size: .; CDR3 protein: CASSYSSSGGARDTQYF; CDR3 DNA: TGTGCCAGCAGTTACTCCTCTAGCGGGGGGGCGAGAGATACGCAGTATTTT
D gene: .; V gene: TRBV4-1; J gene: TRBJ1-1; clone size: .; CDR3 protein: CASSPNVNTEAFF; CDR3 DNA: TGCGCCAGCAGCCCCAACGTGAACACTGAAGCTTTCTTT
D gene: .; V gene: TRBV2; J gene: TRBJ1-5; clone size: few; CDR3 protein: CASSATNQPQHF; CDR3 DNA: TGTGCCAGCAGCGCTACCAATCAGCCCCAGCATTTT
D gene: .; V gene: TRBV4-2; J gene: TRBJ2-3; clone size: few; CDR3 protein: CASSQDLWRSDTQYF; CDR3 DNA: TGTGCCAGCAGCCAAGATCTATGGCGGTCAGATACGCAGTATTTT
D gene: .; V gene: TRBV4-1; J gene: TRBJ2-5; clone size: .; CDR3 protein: CASAPQDQETQYF; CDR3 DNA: TGCGCCAGCGCCCCCCAAGACCAAGAGACCCAGTACTTC
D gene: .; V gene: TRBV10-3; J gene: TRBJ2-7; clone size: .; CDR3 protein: CAIGLGDYEQYF; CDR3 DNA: TGTGCCATCGGTCTGGGAGACTACGAGCAGTACTTC
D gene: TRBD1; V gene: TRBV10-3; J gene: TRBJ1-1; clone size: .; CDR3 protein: CAIQGTGRNTEAFF; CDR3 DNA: TGTGCCATCCAGGGGACAGGAAGGAACACTGAAGCTTTCTTT